The 32 T cell receptor beta chains given below trace back to one sample, sequenced in a study of OX40 agonist ivuxolimab in advanced cancers. Libraries were prepared through the immunoSEQ multiplex PCR assay. TCRdb mirrors the immuneACCESS table, restricted to in-frame sequences. Some clones are absent from its copies; in checked studies, under half trace to an unresolved V gene, and the reason for the others is unknown. Across this sample there are 15,000 to 25,000 clones, with about 83% seen only once. The biggest ten clones account for roughly 55% of the sample. Sequences were derived from CD4+ or CD8+ T cells sorted from blood, sampled in a trial of the OX40 agonist ivuxolimab. The receptors here all came from an adult with an advanced solid tumor such as melanoma, head and neck, liver or kidney cancer.

The V and J genes are TRBV27 and TRBJ1-6; D is undetermined. The germline V and J ends were trimmed by 6 bases and 4 bases, with 4 bases remaining between them. Germline V CDR1 and CDR2: MNHEY, SMNVEV (reference sequence). This CDR3 spans 12 amino acids. The CDR3 loop is CASRRYNSPLHF. In DNA, the CDR3 is TGTGCCAGCAGACGGTATAATTCACCCCTCCACTTT.

The genes are TRBV12-2 and TRBJ1-1; TRBD1, the table's D call, was not compared with the DNA. TRBV12-2 is termed a pseudogene. The CDR3 covers 14 residues. The CDR3 loop is CASRLGGRETEAFF. The CDR3 DNA reads as TGTGCAAGTCGCTTAGGGGGGCGCGAGACTGAAGCTTTCTTT.

V is TRBV7-9 and J is TRBJ1-1, with D possibly being TRBD1 (5 bases). V gave up 4 bases and J gave up 1 base, with 7 bases separating them. CDR1 is SEHNR, CDR2 FQNEAQ, per germline (reference sequence). The length of the CDR3 is 13 residues. The CDR3 nucleotides read TGTGCCAGCAGCTACGGGGGGAACACTGAAGCTTTCTTT. This sequence encodes CASSYGGNTEAFF.

The rearrangement uses TRBV7-3 and TRBJ1-1; TRBD1 agrees at 7 bases. Germline V gives CDR1 SGHTA, CDR2 FQGTGA. The junction had 7 bases not matched to a gene; V was cut back by 2 bases and J by 1 base. The CDR3 has 16 amino acids. CDR3 in DNA: TGTGCCAGCAGCTTATTTCACAGGGGAAGGAACACTGAAGCTTTCTTT. Translating gives CASSLFHRGRNTEAFF.

This clone was detected a few times. The chain recombines TRBV6-1 with TRBJ2-7, with 8 positions matching TRBD1. The V segment lost 4 bases and the J segment 3 bases; nucleotides outside the gene matches: 8. The CDR3 contains 15 residues. Germline CDR1 is MNHNS and CDR2 is SASEGT. The CDR3 is CASSGGPGQGYEQYF. DNA for the CDR3: TGTGCCAGCAGTGGTGGGCCCGGACAGGGCTACGAGCAGTACTTC.

This rearrangement joins TRBV28 to TRBJ1-5; TRBD1 agrees at 9 bases. The CDR3 contains 14 residues. V trimming: 3 bases; J trimming: 5 bases; junction bases outside the gene matches: 2. Germline loops: CDR1 MDHEN, CDR2 SYDVKM. As DNA, the CDR3 is TGTGCCAGCAGTTTTAGACAGGGGGATCAGCCCCAGCATTTT. Translation gives CASSFRQGDQPQHF.

This clone appeared once. This chain joins TRBV11-3 and TRBJ2-7; D remains unclear. The length of the CDR3 is 20 residues. Germline CDR1 reads SGHNT; CDR2 reads YENEEA. Trimming stripped 6 bases from V and 0 bases from J, with 30 bases between. CDR3 nucleotide sequence: TGTGCCAGCAGTTCAACCCCCCCCGTAGGCCCTTCCTCTCTCTCCTACGAGCAGTACTTC. Translation gives CASSSTPPVGPSSLSYEQYF.

This sequence joins TRBV6-1 and TRBJ1-5, with D uncertain. This CDR3 is built from 15 residues. Germline V gene lookup returns CDR1 MNHNS and CDR2 SASEGT. The V gene lost 1 base and the J gene lost 1 base, with 8 bases spanning the gap. The CDR3: CASSEDPASNQPQHF. DNA of the CDR3: TGTGCCAGCAGTGAAGACCCAGCCAGCAATCAGCCCCAGCATTTT.

V and J are TRBV28 and TRBJ2-5; TRBD2 matches at 8 bases. Unmatched junction bases numbered 6, after V lost 1 base and J lost 2 bases. This CDR3 comprises 16 residues. From germline, CDR1 is MDHEN and CDR2 SYDVKM. The CDR3 reads CASSLYQRGLQETQYF. CDR3 DNA: TGTGCCAGCAGTTTATACCAGCGGGGGTTACAAGAGACCCAGTACTTC.

CDR3 bases: TGTGCCAGCAGTGGACCTCAGGGGGGCTGGGAGACCCAGTACTTC. It encodes CASSGPQGGWETQYF. This sequence joins TRBV27 and TRBJ2-5, with D tentatively TRBD1 (7 bases). Trimming stripped 5 bases from V and 5 bases from J, with 18 bases between. Germline V gene data show CDR1 as MNHEY and CDR2 as SMNVEV (reference sequence). The CDR3 runs to 15 residues.

The chain joins TRBV13 to TRBJ2-7; the match to TRBD1 covers 9 bases. This CDR3 contains 14 residues. With 7 bases clipped from V and 3 bases from J, the junction kept 7 bases outside the gene matches. The germline CDR1 and CDR2 sequences are PRHDT and FYEKMQ (reference sequence). The CDR3 bases are TGTGCCAGCACCCTTGGGGACAGGGTCTACGAGCAGTACTTC. Translated: CASTLGDRVYEQYF.

The rearrangement joins TRBV2 to TRBJ2-7; 9 bases fit TRBD1. The CDR3 has 15 residues. V trimming: 6 bases; J trimming: 4 bases; junction bases outside the gene matches: 10. CDR1 SNHLY and CDR2 FYNNEI come from the germline V gene. The CDR3 DNA reads as TGTGCCAGCAGCCCTCCACCGGGACAGGGATACGAGCAGTACTTC. This translates into CASSPPPGQGYEQYF.

This clone was counted a few times. This chain connects TRBV6-1 to TRBJ1-5, with D perhaps TRBD1 (6 bases). Trimming stripped 0 bases from V and 2 bases from J, with 14 bases between. The CDR3 is 17 residues long. CDR1 MNHNS and CDR2 SASEGT come from the germline V gene. CDR3 DNA: TGTGCCAGCAGTGAAGCTCGGGGGGCAGTGGGCAATCAGCCCCAGCATTTT. Translated, it gives CASSEARGAVGNQPQHF.

The gene calls are TRBV5-4 and TRBJ2-7; a possible D gene is TRBD1 (6 bases). Germline-derived CDR1 and CDR2 are SGHNT and YYREEE (reference sequence). Trimming cost V 1 base and J 3 bases, with 14 bases left between them. The CDR3 covers 15 residues. The CDR3 bases are TGTGCCAGCAGCTTGATCGCAGGGGCGGGCTACGAGCAGTACTTC. Its translation: CASSLIAGAGYEQYF.

V gene TRBV7-9 combines with J gene TRBJ1-5; D might be TRBD1 (5 bases). This CDR3 has 12 amino acids. Germline CDR1 and CDR2: SEHNR and FQNEAQ (reference sequence). V was shortened by 6 bases and J by 5 bases, with 8 bases between the two germline ends. This CDR3 is CASRRGDQPQHF. The DNA for the CDR3 is TGTGCCAGCAGGCGAGGGGATCAGCCCCAGCATTTT.

A word on this clone: Other DNA sequences of this sample code for an identical CDR3. V usage is TRBV28 and J usage is TRBJ2-7; D may correspond to TRBD1 or TRBD2 (6 bases each). This CDR3 has 14 residues. The germline V and J ends were trimmed by 5 bases and 2 bases, with 13 bases remaining between them. The germline V gene encodes CDR1 MDHEN and CDR2 SYDVKM. The CDR3 DNA reads TGTGCCAGCAGTCCGACAGGAGGGGCCTACGAGCAGTACTTC. Translation gives CASSPTGGAYEQYF.

In its sample, this clone was seen once. The chain joins TRBV28 to TRBJ1-6; 7 bases fit TRBD1. This CDR3 region has 16 residues. With V trimmed by 6 bases and J by 3 bases, 8 bases remained unmatched. In germline, CDR1 is MDHEN, CDR2 SYDVKM. The CDR3 coding sequence is TGTGCCAGCAGGATAACTTGGGACAGCTATAATTCACCCCTCCACTTT. Protein: CASRITWDSYNSPLHF.

The chain joins TRBV14 to TRBJ1-1; D is uncertain. Germline values: CDR1 SGHDN, CDR2 FVKESK. The CDR3 covers 14 residues. The V end lost 2 bases, the J end lost 0 bases, and 7 bases lay between the germline ends. This chain's CDR3 is CASSQPPMNTEAFF. The CDR3 coding sequence is TGTGCCAGCAGCCAACCACCAATGAACACTGAAGCTTTCTTT.

This clone has a single count. The V gene is TRBV6-5, the J gene TRBJ2-5; 10 nucleotides line up with TRBD1. J gave up 4 bases and V 4 bases, and 6 bases lay outside the gene matches. CDR1 MNHEY and CDR2 SVGAGI come from the germline V gene. The CDR3 is 15 amino acids. CDR3 residues: CASSWGQGPAETQYF. DNA for the CDR3: TGTGCCAGCAGTTGGGGACAGGGGCCAGCAGAGACCCAGTACTTC.

The chain joins TRBV27 to TRBJ2-5; 7 nucleotides match TRBD1. Unmatched junction bases numbered 12, after V lost 6 bases and J lost 2 bases. CDR1 and CDR2 from the germline V gene are MNHEY and SMNVEV (reference sequence). The CDR3 contains 16 residues. CDR3 DNA: TGTGCCAGCAGCCCCATGCCGGGACAGAGTCAAGAGACCCAGTACTTC. It translates to CASSPMPGQSQETQYF.

This sequence joins TRBV7-9 and TRBJ2-5; 8 nucleotides align to TRBD2. CDR3 length: 15 residues. Germline V gene lookup returns CDR1 SEHNR and CDR2 FQNEAQ (reference sequence). The junction had 7 bases not matched to a gene; V was cut back by 2 bases and J by 5 bases. The CDR3 nucleotides read TGTGCCAGCAGCTTACGTCTAGCGGGTCGGGAGACCCAGTACTTC. This gives the protein CASSLRLAGRETQYF.

The chain recombines TRBV27 with TRBJ2-1, with D perhaps TRBD1 (5 bases). V shed 7 bases and J shed 3 bases, with 16 bases lying between them. Germline V gene lookup returns CDR1 MNHEY and CDR2 SMNVEV (reference sequence). The CDR3 length is 15 residues. CDR3 residues: CASTPTQGSYNEQFF. CDR3 DNA sequence: TGTGCCAGCACCCCTACCCAGGGTAGCTACAATGAGCAGTTCTTC.

The chain uses TRBV11-2 and TRBJ1-4; D may be TRBD1 (5 bases). The CDR3 is 14 amino acids. The germline V and J ends were trimmed by 6 bases and 8 bases, with 16 bases remaining between them. The V gene's germline CDR1 is SGHAT and CDR2 FQNNGV. Written as DNA, the CDR3 is TGTGCCAGCAGAATTGGTCTTGGGGGAGAAAAACTGTTTTTT. Protein: CASRIGLGGEKLFF.

This clone has just a few counts. The chain joins TRBV6-1 to TRBJ1-1, with a possible D match to TRBD1 (6 bases). CDR1 and CDR2 (germline): MNHNS, SASEGT. The CDR3 runs to 14 residues. The V end lost 2 bases, the J end lost 3 bases, and 10 bases lay between the germline ends. CDR3 sequence reads: CASSEKGGYTEAFF. The CDR3 DNA reads as TGTGCCAGCAGTGAAAAGGGGGGTTACACTGAAGCTTTCTTT.

The chain carries TRBV11-2 and TRBJ2-3, with 9 bases aligning to TRBD1. This CDR3 has 17 amino acids. The germline gives CDR1 SGHAT, CDR2 FQNNGV. V trimming: 1 base; J trimming: 3 bases; junction bases outside the gene matches: 8. This CDR3 is CASSLGIGTGKTDTQYF. The CDR3 coding sequence is TGTGCCAGCAGCTTAGGTATCGGGACAGGGAAAACAGATACGCAGTATTTT.

In DNA, the CDR3 is TGTGCCAGCAGTAACCCAGGACAGGCCTCCTACGAGCAGTACTTC. Protein product: CASSNPGQASYEQYF. The V call is TRBV6-6, the J call TRBJ2-7; 7 bases agree with TRBD1. The V segment lost 5 bases and the J segment 0 bases; nucleotides outside the gene matches: 7. The germline CDR1 and CDR2 sequences are MNHNY and SVGAGI (reference sequence). The CDR3 extends over 15 amino acids.

The genes are TRBV7-9 and TRBJ2-5; D gene unclear. V was cut by 4 bases and J by 5 bases, with 20 bases left in between. Per germline, CDR1 SEHNR and CDR2 FQNEAQ (reference sequence). The CDR3 runs to 16 residues. The CDR3: CASSYTVVWGRETQYF. The DNA of the CDR3 is TGTGCCAGCAGCTATACTGTGGTATGGGGTAGGGAGACCCAGTACTTC.

The V and J genes are TRBV7-9 and TRBJ2-7; D possibly corresponds to TRBD2 (5 bases). Germline V gene data show CDR1 as SEHNR and CDR2 as FQNEAQ (reference sequence). V was trimmed by 1 base and J by 5 bases, leaving 9 bases between them. This CDR3 has 13 amino acids. The CDR3 sequence: CASSLVRADEQYF. The DNA for the CDR3 is TGTGCCAGCAGCTTAGTCCGAGCGGACGAGCAGTACTTC.

This chain joins TRBV5-4 and TRBJ1-1; D uncertain. The CDR3 spans 14 residues. Trimming removed 9 bases from V and 1 base from J, with 16 bases in between. In germline, CDR1 is SGHNT, CDR2 YYREEE (reference sequence). The CDR3 nucleotides read TGTGCCACCTCTTCTTGGGGAGGGAACACTGAAGCTTTCTTT. It translates to CATSSWGGNTEAFF.

The chain is built from TRBV7-9 and TRBJ2-7; D unclear. The CDR3 is 13 residues long. Trimming stripped 3 bases from V and 5 bases from J, with 11 bases between. Germline CDR1 SEHNR, CDR2 FQNEAQ (reference sequence). The CDR3 bases are TGTGCCAGCAGCTTGGAACAATTCCACGAGCAGTACTTC. It specifies CASSLEQFHEQYF.

V is TRBV7-6 and J is TRBJ2-7; TRBD1 matches at 9 bases. The CDR3 totals 15 residues. Trimming at V came to 5 bases and at J to 6 bases, leaving 11 bases not matched to a gene. Germline values: CDR1 SGHVS, CDR2 FNYEAQ. CDR3 loop: CASSASGTGTGEQYF. CDR3 bases: TGTGCCAGCAGCGCCTCCGGGACAGGGACTGGCGAGCAGTACTTC.

This clone was detected a few times. The genes are TRBV21-1 and TRBJ2-2; TRBD2, the table's D call, lacks a check against the DNA. TRBV21-1 represents a pseudogene. The CDR3 totals 14 residues. The CDR3 loop is CASSQAEEHGELFF. In DNA, the CDR3 is TGTGCCAGCAGCCAAGCAGAGGAACACGGGGAGCTGTTTTTT.